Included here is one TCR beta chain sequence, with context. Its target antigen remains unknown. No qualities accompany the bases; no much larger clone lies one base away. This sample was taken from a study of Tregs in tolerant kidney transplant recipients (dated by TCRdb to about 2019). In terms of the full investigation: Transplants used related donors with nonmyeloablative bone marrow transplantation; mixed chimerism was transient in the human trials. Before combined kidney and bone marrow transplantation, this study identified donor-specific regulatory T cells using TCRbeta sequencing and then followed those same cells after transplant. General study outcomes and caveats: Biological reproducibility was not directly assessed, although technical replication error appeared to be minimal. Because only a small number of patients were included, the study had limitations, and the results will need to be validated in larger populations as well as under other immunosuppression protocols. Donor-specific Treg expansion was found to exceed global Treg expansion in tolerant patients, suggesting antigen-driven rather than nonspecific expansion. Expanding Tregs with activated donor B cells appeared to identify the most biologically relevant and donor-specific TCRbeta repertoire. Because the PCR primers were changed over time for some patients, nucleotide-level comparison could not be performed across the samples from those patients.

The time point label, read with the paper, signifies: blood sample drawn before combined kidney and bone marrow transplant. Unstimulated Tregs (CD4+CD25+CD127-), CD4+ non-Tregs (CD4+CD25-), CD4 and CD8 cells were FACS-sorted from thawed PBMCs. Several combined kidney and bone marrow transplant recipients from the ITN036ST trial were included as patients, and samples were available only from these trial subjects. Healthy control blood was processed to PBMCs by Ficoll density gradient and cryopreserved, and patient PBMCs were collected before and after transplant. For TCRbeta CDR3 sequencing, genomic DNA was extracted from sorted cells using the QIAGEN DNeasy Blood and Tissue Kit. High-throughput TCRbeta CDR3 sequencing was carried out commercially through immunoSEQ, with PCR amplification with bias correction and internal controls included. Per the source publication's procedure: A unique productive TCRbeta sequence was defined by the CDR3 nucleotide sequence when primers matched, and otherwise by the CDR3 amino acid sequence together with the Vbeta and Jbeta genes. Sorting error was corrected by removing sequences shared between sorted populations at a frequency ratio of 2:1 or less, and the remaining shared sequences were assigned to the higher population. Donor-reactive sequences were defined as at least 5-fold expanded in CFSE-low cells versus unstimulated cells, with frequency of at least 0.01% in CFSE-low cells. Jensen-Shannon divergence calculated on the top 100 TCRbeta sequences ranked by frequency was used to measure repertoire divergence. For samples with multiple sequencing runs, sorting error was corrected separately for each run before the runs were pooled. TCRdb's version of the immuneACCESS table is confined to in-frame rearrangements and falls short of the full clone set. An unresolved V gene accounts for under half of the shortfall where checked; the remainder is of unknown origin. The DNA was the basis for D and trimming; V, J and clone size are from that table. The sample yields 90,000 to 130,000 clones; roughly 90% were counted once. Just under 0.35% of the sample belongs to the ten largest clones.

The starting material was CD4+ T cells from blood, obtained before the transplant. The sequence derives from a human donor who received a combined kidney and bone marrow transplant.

The CDR3 amino acid sequence is: CASSLSGAGADTQYF. The nucleotides are TGTGCCAGCAGCTTGTCGGGAGCTGGGGCAGATACGCAGTATTTT. The chain was built from TRBV7-2 and TRBJ2-3, and possibly TRBD2, on 6 matching bases. Between the V and J ends, shortened by 3 bases and 4 bases respectively, the junction contains 14 bases. From the cysteine up to the phenylalanine, the CDR3 has a length of 15 residues. Only the CDR3 part of the read is kept: 45 bases, read in frame from the first base. The CDR1 and CDR2 encoded by the germline V gene are SGHTA and FQGNSA.